This TCR beta chain stems from a study of cytomegalovirus exposure and HLA in healthy donors. Note on this clone: What it recognizes is unknown.

Researchers ran the PCR with 60 Vbeta and 13 Jbeta primers. TCRdb's table, derived via immunoSEQ multiplex PCR, lists solely in-frame clones and lacks some. Of a few hundred thousand clones listed, around nine tenths are singletons. The study, taken as a whole, reports: In an earlier analysis, about 87% or about 30%: the productive usage of most TCR beta V segments.

CDR1 and CDR2 (germline): SEHNR, FQNEAQ (reference sequence). The CDR3 has 16 residues. V was clipped by 5 bases and J by 3 bases; unmatched bases: 6. The receptor was isolated from a girl aged 2-9 years in good health and CMV-seronegative. This chain links TRBV7-9 with TRBJ2-1; the match to TRBD2 covers 11 bases. The specimen sequenced was PBMCs. CDR3 in amino acids: CASSPLAGGVYNEQFF. CDR3 bases: TGTGCCAGCAGCCCATTAGCGGGAGGGGTCTACAATGAGCAGTTCTTC.